One sample yielded the 30 T cell receptor beta chains listed below, sequenced in a study of blood T cells in healthy people across ages. Combining a sample-barcoded 5' primer with a J-beta primer mix, a second PCR ran for roughly 7 to 12 cycles. MiXCR was run by TCRdb on the 5' RACE reads, yielding one entry per CDR3 protein. The data hold about 1,400,000 distinct CDR3 sequences, with approximately 38% observed a single time. Source material: blood. The receptors come from a woman between 18 and 30 years old in good health.

The J gene is TRBJ2-5, the V gene TRBV10-3, with a weak D call TRBD2 (6 bases). Trimming cost V 4 bases and J 3 bases, with 15 bases left between them. CDR3 length equals 15 residues. The germline CDR1 and CDR2 sequences are ENHRY and SYGVKD. The CDR3 region is CAISAPTAGKETQYF. CDR3 DNA sequence: TGTGCCATCAGTGCGCCGACTGCGGGGAAAGAGACCCAGTACTTC.

The chain joins TRBV5-6 to TRBJ1-5; a possible D gene is TRBD1 (5 bases). This CDR3 spans 18 amino acids. CDR1 SGHDT and CDR2 YYEEEE come from the germline V gene. V lost 4 bases and J 4 bases, leaving 24 bases between the germline ends. As DNA, the CDR3 is TGTGCCAGCAGCCGGGGGGAACTTTACATAGATGGGAATCAGCCCCAGCATTTT. Protein: CASSRGELYIDGNQPQHF.

This rearrangement joins TRBV6-6 to TRBJ2-2; 7 bases are a match to TRBD2. Per the germline V gene, CDR1 is MNHNY and CDR2 is SVGAGI (reference sequence). The CDR3 spans 16 residues. Trimming at V came to 11 bases and at J to 4 bases, leaving 16 bases not matched to a gene. The CDR3 protein is CAHRSGGSGGTGELFF. The CDR3 DNA reads as TGTGCCCATCGCTCTGGGGGGTCGGGGGGCACCGGGGAGCTGTTTTTT.

This clonotype was picked up one time. It may be a read error: a sequence one base away is much more abundant. The genes are TRBV10-3 and TRBJ2-1; D is unresolved. Trimming took off 11 bases at V and 10 bases at J, with 18 bases between the two ends. Germline CDR1 is ENHRY and CDR2 is SYGVKD. This CDR3 contains 12 residues. In nucleotides, the CDR3 is TGTGCCGCCACAGACCCAAGGTACGAGCAGTTCTTC. It is translated as CAATDPRYEQFF.

CDR3 in DNA: TGTGCCAGCAGTTTAGGCAGAGCCAAAAACATTCAGTACTTC. Its translation is CASSLGRAKNIQYF. V gene TRBV12-3 or TRBV12-4 combines with J gene TRBJ2-4; D call uncertain. Deletions cut 1 base from V and 0 bases from J, with 4 bases between. The CDR3 runs to 14 residues.

The chain combines TRBV6-6 with TRBJ1-2; a weak D match, TRBD1 (5 bases). CDR1 is MNHNY and CDR2 is SVGAGI in the germline V gene (reference sequence). V was pared by 5 bases and J by 1 base, with 11 bases between. The CDR3 is 14 residues long. CDR3 region: CASSTPDSNYGYTF. In DNA, the CDR3 is TGTGCCAGCAGTACGCCTGACAGTAACTATGGCTACACCTTC.

The chain uses TRBV18 and TRBJ2-2; D not resolved. The germline CDR1 and CDR2 sequences are KGHSH and LQKENI. The CDR3 contains 13 residues. V was shortened by 1 base and J by 10 bases, with 10 bases between the two germline ends. For the CDR3, the DNA is TGTGCCAGCTCACCACAGGAGCTTGCGGAGCTGTTTTTT. Translated: CASSPQELAELFF.

Only a few counts were recorded for this clonotype. The chain has TRBV6-5 and TRBJ2-7; D not certain. In germline, CDR1 is MNHEY, CDR2 SVGAGI. Trimming stripped 2 bases from V and 2 bases from J, with 19 bases between. The CDR3 consists of 17 residues. The chain's CDR3 is CASSYRAGSSIAYEQYF. The DNA of the CDR3 is TGTGCCAGCAGTTACCGGGCCGGTAGCTCGATAGCCTACGAGCAGTACTTC.

In this sample, this clonotype turned up once. This sequence joins TRBV3-1 and TRBJ1-6; D is possibly TRBD1 (5 bases). The V gene's germline CDR1 is LGHDT and CDR2 YNNKEL (reference sequence). The CDR3 has 15 residues. V lost 8 bases and J lost 8, with 19 bases in between. The CDR3 DNA follows: TGTGCCAGCGCCTTGACCGGGGGATGGGATTCACCCCTCCACTTT. This codes for CASALTGGWDSPLHF.

Regarding this clonotype: This may arise from a read error, as a much more abundant clone is one base away. The chain has TRBV27 and TRBJ2-1; no clear D gene. This CDR3 is built from 15 residues. Germline V CDR1 and CDR2: MNHEY, SMNVEV (reference sequence). In nucleotides, the CDR3 is TGTGCCAGCAGTTTAACTCCTTCGTCCTACGATGAGCAGTTCTTC. Its translation is CASSLTPSSYDEQFF.

J is TRBJ2-1 and V is TRBV5-1, with TRBD1 matching 8 bases. CDR3 size: 15 residues. CDR1 and CDR2 from the germline V gene are SGHRS and YFSETQ. Trimming removed 3 bases from V and 3 bases from J; junction bases left unmatched: 5. DNA of the CDR3: TGCGCCAGCAGCTCCTTGGACAGGGACTACAATGAGCAGTTCTTC. This encodes CASSSLDRDYNEQFF.

This sequence joins TRBV6-1 and TRBJ1-1, with 7 bases lining up with TRBD1. CDR3 length equals 13 residues. CDR1 and CDR2 (germline): MNHNS, SASEGT. V lost 4 bases and J lost 8; bases outside the gene matches: 7. The CDR3 sequence: CASSVRQGGEAFF. CDR3 coding DNA: TGTGCCAGCAGTGTCAGACAGGGTGGAGAAGCTTTCTTT.

This clonotype has only a few counts. The chain links TRBV27 to TRBJ2-7; 7 bases map to TRBD2. In germline, CDR1 is MNHEY, CDR2 SMNVEV (reference sequence). The CDR3 consists of 15 residues. The junction had 8 bases not matched to a gene; V was cut back by 3 bases and J by 3 bases. CDR3 in DNA: TGTGCCAGCAGTTTCTCCGCGGGAGCGTTCTACGAGCAGTACTTC. Translated, it gives CASSFSAGAFYEQYF.

Remarks on this clonotype: An end of the junction differs from the germline gene, which may be a read error. In DNA form, the CDR3 reads TGTAGTGCTAATCAGGGTTCACTAGAGACCCAGTACTTC. It codes for CSANQGSLETQYF. The J gene is TRBJ2-7, the V gene TRBV20-1; D perhaps matches TRBD1 (5 bases). The J call could be wrong; TRBJ2-5 is a better fit for the DNA end. The CDR3 runs 13 residues. CDR1 and CDR2 from the germline V gene are DFQATT and SNEGSKA (reference sequence).

The sample holds many counts of this clonotype. The chain combines TRBV20-1 with TRBJ2-1, with a possible D match to TRBD2 (6 bases). This CDR3 has 13 residues. V lost 3 bases to trimming and J lost 4 bases, with 10 bases between them. Germline-derived CDR1 and CDR2 are DFQATT and SNEGSKA (reference sequence). The CDR3 protein is CSASTSGYNEQFF. The CDR3 region has the DNA TGCAGTGCTAGCACAAGCGGGTACAATGAGCAGTTCTTC.

This clonotype was recorded a few times. This chain links TRBV4-1 with TRBJ1-1, with 8 bases matching TRBD1. Looked up from germline, CDR1 is MGHRA and CDR2 is YSYEKL. CDR3 size: 17 residues. The junction had 8 bases not matched to a gene; V was cut back by 0 bases and J by 2 bases. This chain's CDR3 is CASSQESGGGLNTEAFF. For the CDR3, the DNA is TGCGCCAGCAGCCAAGAATCAGGGGGCGGCCTCAACACTGAAGCTTTCTTT.

This clonotype occurred a few times. The rearrangement uses TRBV7-2 and TRBJ2-3; the D gene is possibly TRBD2 (6 bases). CDR1 is SGHTA and CDR2 is FQGNSA in the germline V gene. V was pared by 1 base and J by 5 bases, with 10 bases between. The CDR3 contains 14 residues. In DNA form, the CDR3 reads TGTGCCAGCAGCTTAGGAACCGGGGGAGATACGCAGTATTTT. As protein: CASSLGTGGDTQYF.

The genes are TRBV6-6 and TRBJ1-3, with TRBD1 matching 7 bases. CDR3 length: 12 amino acids. In germline, CDR1 is MNHNY, CDR2 SVGAGI (reference sequence). After removal of 6 bases from V and 8 bases from J, the junction contained 4 bases not matched to a gene. CDR3 loop: CASRRTGYTIYF. CDR3 DNA sequence: TGTGCCAGCAGGAGGACAGGCTACACCATATATTTT.

This clonotype was counted between two and nine times. The chain employs TRBV24-1 and TRBJ2-1; TRBD1 matches at 8 bases. Unmatched junction bases numbered 9, after V lost 4 bases and J lost 8 bases. This CDR3 is built from 15 residues. CDR1 is KGHDR, CDR2 SFDVKD, per germline. CDR3 sequence: CATSEPTGVLHEQFF. The CDR3 DNA reads TGTGCCACCAGTGAGCCGACAGGGGTTCTCCATGAGCAGTTCTTC.

J is TRBJ2-7 and V is TRBV20-1; no firm D call. This CDR3 is 13 amino acids long. V dropped 0 bases and J dropped 2 bases, with 8 bases sitting between them. The germline CDR1 and CDR2 sequences are DFQATT and SNEGSKA (reference sequence). CDR3 sequence reads: CSARDRYPYEQYF. CDR3 bases: TGCAGTGCTAGAGACAGGTACCCCTACGAGCAGTACTTC.

This sequence joins TRBV19 and TRBJ1-5; 8 bases are a match to TRBD1. The CDR3 contains 16 residues. The germline V gene encodes CDR1 LNHDA and CDR2 SQIVND (reference sequence). V gave up 1 base and J gave up 9 bases; unmatched junction bases: 11. The CDR3 DNA follows: TGTGCCAGTAGTATAGCCGTGGACAGGGCCCTAGGGCCCCAGCATTTT. This translates into CASSIAVDRALGPQHF.

The genes are TRBV6-5 and TRBJ1-6, with unresolved D. The CDR3 covers 14 residues. V dropped 2 bases and J dropped 7 bases, with 9 bases sitting between them. The germline CDR1 and CDR2 sequences are MNHEY and SVGAGI. DNA for the CDR3: TGTGCCAGCAGTTACGTTATTGGGAATTCACCCCTCCACTTT. It translates to CASSYVIGNSPLHF.

This clonotype was observed a few times. This rearrangement joins TRBV20-1 to TRBJ2-1, with D tentatively TRBD2 (6 bases). Germline lookup yields CDR1 DFQATT and CDR2 SNEGSKA (reference sequence). The ends were cut back, 6 bases at V and 2 bases at J, with 11 bases in the middle. The CDR3 has 13 amino acids. CDR3 region: CSAKLATYNEQFF. The CDR3 DNA reads TGCAGTGCGAAACTAGCCACCTACAATGAGCAGTTCTTC.

This clonotype came up a few times. The J gene is TRBJ2-1, the V gene TRBV10-1; 8 bases line up with TRBD2. This CDR3 is 13 amino acids long. V lost 8 bases and J lost 5; bases outside the gene matches: 5. Per germline, CDR1 WNHNN and CDR2 SYGVQD (reference sequence). The CDR3 nucleotides read TGCGCCAGCGCGTTAGCGGGGCACAATGAGCAGTTCTTC. Protein: CASALAGHNEQFF.

This rearrangement joins TRBV6-6 to TRBJ1-2; unclear D gene. This CDR3 contains 13 residues. In germline, CDR1 is MNHNY, CDR2 SVGAGI (reference sequence). Trimming cost V 5 bases and J 7 bases, with 14 bases left between them. This chain's CDR3 is CASSDQVLAGYTF. The CDR3 region has the DNA TGTGCCAGCAGTGACCAGGTCCTAGCTGGCTACACCTTC.

The chain couples TRBV25-1 to TRBJ1-1, with D hard to call. The germline gives CDR1 MGHDK, CDR2 SYGVNS. V shed 4 bases and J shed 1 base, with 10 bases lying between them. This CDR3 region has 14 residues. CDR3 DNA: TGTGCCAGCAGTGTGGGCGAGAGGAACACTGAAGCTTTCTTT. It yields the protein CASSVGERNTEAFF.

The DNA of the CDR3 is TGTGCCAGCAGTTATTTCGGACTAGCCGAGAGCACAGATACGCAGTATTTT. Its translation: CASSYFGLAESTDTQYF. This rearrangement joins TRBV6-5 to TRBJ2-3; TRBD2 matches at 8 bases. The CDR3 is 17 amino acids. Germline loops: CDR1 MNHEY, CDR2 SVGAGI. J lost 0 bases, V lost 3 bases, and 8 bases had no gene match.

This clonotype was seen many times. The rearrangement joins TRBV20-1 to TRBJ1-6; 7 bases fit TRBD1. Germline-derived CDR1 and CDR2 are DFQATT and SNEGSKA (reference sequence). V was pared by 3 bases and J by 6 bases, with 8 bases of the junction left unmatched. The CDR3 spans 15 residues. Here the CDR3 reads CSASPTGASNSPLHF. CDR3 DNA: TGCAGTGCTAGCCCCACAGGGGCCAGTAATTCACCCCTCCACTTT.

The table lists this clonotype with many counts. The V gene is TRBV29-1, the J gene TRBJ2-7, with 7 bases that match TRBD1. Germline CDR1 SQVTM, CDR2 ANQGSEA. The CDR3 sequence is 13 residues long. The V gene end was trimmed by 5 bases and the J gene end by 0 bases; junction bases not matched to a gene: 4. The CDR3 region has the DNA TGCAGCGTTCCTACAGGGGACTCCTACGAGCAGTACTTC. It yields the protein CSVPTGDSYEQYF.

The chain uses TRBV7-8 and TRBJ2-5, with a weak D call TRBD2 (5 bases). CDR3 size: 15 residues. V lost 5 bases and J lost 5, with 18 bases in between. Germline lookup yields CDR1 SGHVS and CDR2 FQNEAQ. CDR3 in DNA: TGTGCCAGCAGCCCTCCCTCGGCACGGAGGGAGACCCAGTACTTC. This gives the protein CASSPPSARRETQYF.